This T cell receptor (beta chain) was captured by sequencing in a study of beta chain features in type 1 diabetes. Findings and limits, study-wide: No resolution was reached here on whether HLA type influences TCRB rearrangement. Compared with healthy donors, patients appeared to share more similar naive, central memory and regulatory TCRB repertoires.

Since all of the isolated RNA was reverse transcribed, expressed TCRB transcripts were what got sequenced. Profiling relied on immunoSEQ multiplex PCR, and the TCRdb table lists in-frame clones only, not all of them. The sample contains 350,000 to 450,000 clones, roughly 15% of which appear only once. Comment on this clone: Its antigen is not identified.

V dropped 0 bases and J dropped 5 bases, with 25 bases sitting between them. Germline V lookup: CDR1 GTSNPN, CDR2 SVGIG (reference sequence). This CDR3 is built from 18 residues. The sequencing input was naive CD4+ T cells from blood. The origin of this receptor is a woman in her late teens or twenties in good health. The genes are TRBV30 and TRBJ1-2; unclear D gene. The DNA of the CDR3 is TGTGCCTGGAGTGTAGTGTTATCGGGGAGAGGGCGGCAATATGGCTACACCTTC. Amino acids: CAWSVVLSGRGRQYGYTF.